The next 8 T cell receptor beta chains were all read from a single sample in a study of blood T cell repertoires in COVID-19. Profiled with immunoSEQ multiplex PCR; TCRdb holds only in-frame clones, not every one. In the table there are about 110,000 clones, around 89% of which are singletons. Sequencing was performed on peripheral blood. The origin of the receptors is an elderly woman with acute or convalescent COVID-19.

The rearrangement links TRBV29-1 to TRBJ2-2, with a possible D match to TRBD1 (5 bases). The V gene's germline CDR1 is SQVTM and CDR2 ANQGSEA. Trimming took 7 bases from V and 5 from J, leaving 14 bases between them. This CDR3 region has 13 residues. Here the CDR3 reads CSAWQGGTGELFF. DNA of the CDR3: TGCAGCGCCTGGCAGGGTGGGACCGGGGAGCTGTTTTTT.

This chain uses TRBV7-4 with TRBJ2-2; D perhaps matches TRBD1 (5 bases). The V end lost 5 bases, the J end lost 5 bases, and 21 bases lay between the germline ends. Germline V gene sequence: CDR1 SGHVT, CDR2 SQSDAQ. The CDR3 is 17 amino acids. CDR3 in DNA: TGTGCCAGCAGCCTCCTCCGGGCCAGGGCCCGGACCGGGGAGCTGTTTTTT. Amino acids: CASSLLRARARTGELFF.

The V and J genes are TRBV12-5 and TRBJ1-3; a possible D gene is TRBD1 (6 bases). The germline V gene has CDR1 LGHNT and CDR2 FRNRAP. V lost 1 base and J lost 0, with 10 bases in between. The CDR3 loop spans 16 amino acids. In nucleotides, the CDR3 is TGTGCTAGTGGTTTGGGACAGGAGCTCTCTGGAAACACCATATATTTT. It yields the protein CASGLGQELSGNTIYF.

The chain carries TRBV7-9 and TRBJ2-7; no clear D. Trimming shortened V by 4 bases and J by 2 bases, and 3 bases separated the two germline ends. CDR1 is SEHNR and CDR2 is FQNEAQ in the germline V gene (reference sequence). The CDR3 has 11 amino acids. The CDR3 protein is CASSSAYEQYF. CDR3 DNA: TGTGCCAGCAGCTCGGCCTACGAGCAGTACTTC. Based on the CDR3 plus reference TRBV7-9 and TRBJ2-7, the full variable domain is DTGVSQNPRHKITKRGQNVTFRCDPISEHNRLYWYRQTLGQGPEFLTYFQNEAQLEKSRLLSDRFSAERPKGSFSTLEIQRTEQGDSAMYLCASSSAYEQYFGPGTRLTVT.

V and J are TRBV7-9 and TRBJ2-5; D not resolved. Trimming removed 5 bases from V and 5 bases from J, with 12 bases in between. CDR3 length: 13 residues. Germline CDR1 reads SEHNR; CDR2 reads FQNEAQ (reference sequence). CDR3 in DNA: TGTGCCAGCAGCATAGACTCAGCGGAGACCCAGTACTTC. Amino acids: CASSIDSAETQYF.

This chain uses TRBV10-3 with TRBJ1-4, with D maybe TRBD1 (6 bases). V lost 2 bases to trimming and J lost 5 bases, with 9 bases between them. The CDR3 is 14 amino acids. Germline CDR1 ENHRY, CDR2 SYGVKD. DNA for the CDR3: TGTGCCATCAGTGAGATGGGGACAAATGAAAAACTGTTTTTT. Residues: CAISEMGTNEKLFF.

This sequence joins TRBV20-1 and TRBJ1-2, with D perhaps matching TRBD1 (6 bases). From germline, CDR1 is DFQATT and CDR2 SNEGSKA (reference sequence). The CDR3 totals 10 residues. CDR3 DNA sequence: TGCGTTACAGGGAGCCATGGCTACACCTTC. Translation: CVTGSHGYTF.

The gene calls are TRBV27 and TRBJ2-2; unclear D gene. The CDR3 contains 18 residues. Trimming left V 4 bases short and J 0 bases short, with 18 bases between. Germline-derived CDR1 and CDR2 are MNHEY and SMNVEV (reference sequence). The CDR3 sequence: CASSSPLGRHANTGELFF. The CDR3 DNA reads as TGTGCCAGCAGTTCCCCCTTGGGCAGACACGCGAACACCGGGGAGCTGTTTTTT.